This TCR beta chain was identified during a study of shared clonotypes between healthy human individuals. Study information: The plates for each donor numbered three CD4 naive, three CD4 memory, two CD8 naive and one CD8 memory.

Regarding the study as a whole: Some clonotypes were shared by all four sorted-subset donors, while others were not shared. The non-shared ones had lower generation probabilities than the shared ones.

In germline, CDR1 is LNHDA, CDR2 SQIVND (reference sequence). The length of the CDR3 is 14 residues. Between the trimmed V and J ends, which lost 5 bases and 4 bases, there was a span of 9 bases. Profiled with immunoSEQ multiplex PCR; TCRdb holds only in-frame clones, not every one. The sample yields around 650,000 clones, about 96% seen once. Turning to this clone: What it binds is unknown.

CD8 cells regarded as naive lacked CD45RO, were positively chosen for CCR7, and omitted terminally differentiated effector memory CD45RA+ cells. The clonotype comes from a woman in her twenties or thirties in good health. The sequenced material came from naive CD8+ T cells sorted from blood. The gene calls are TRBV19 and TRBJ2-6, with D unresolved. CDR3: CASSLSEGANVLTF. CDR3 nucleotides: TGTGCCAGTAGTTTGAGCGAAGGGGCCAACGTCCTGACTTTC.